This T cell receptor (beta chain) derives from a study of shared clonotypes between healthy human individuals. None of the donors, who were healthy HIV-negative adults, had recently had acute infections or vaccinations. Libraries were prepared by immunoSEQ multiplex PCR; TCRdb keeps only in-frame clonotypes and omits some of them. The table records approximately 530,000 clones, roughly 95% of them present only once. Sequenced material: naive CD4+ T cells sorted from blood. Subset of the sample: CD45RA+ positively selected. This TCR came from a woman younger than 45 in good health.

This CDR3 is CASSVEWRTNYGYTF. The CDR3, as DNA: TGTGCCAGCAGCGTAGAATGGCGTACTAACTATGGCTACACCTTC. The V call is TRBV9, the J call TRBJ1-2; D unclear. This CDR3 contains 15 residues. The V gene lost 0 bases and the J gene lost 0 bases, with 9 bases spanning the gap. Germline V gene sequence: CDR1 SGDLS, CDR2 YYNGEE.